This note documents a single T cell receptor (beta chain) sequence. Repertoires were generated with immunoSEQ multiplex PCR, while TCRdb's copy carries only in-frame clones and drops some. The sample holds approximately 150,000 clones, 88% seen once. The data were obtained in a study of blood T cell repertoires in COVID-19. The CDR3 runs to 14 residues. Trimming pared 3 bases from V and 4 bases from J, leaving 11 bases between. Looked up from germline, CDR1 is LGHDT and CDR2 is YNNKEL (reference sequence). Sequencing was carried out using peripheral blood. The sequence came from a human donor with COVID-19, enrolled during active disease. The donor label of this sample is uncertain. V and J are TRBV3-1 (or the pseudogene TRBV3-2) and TRBJ2-3; possible D gene TRBD1, 5 bases. The CDR3 DNA reads as TGTGCCAGCAGCCAGAATACAGGAGCAGATACGCAGTATTTT. It codes for CASSQNTGADTQYF.